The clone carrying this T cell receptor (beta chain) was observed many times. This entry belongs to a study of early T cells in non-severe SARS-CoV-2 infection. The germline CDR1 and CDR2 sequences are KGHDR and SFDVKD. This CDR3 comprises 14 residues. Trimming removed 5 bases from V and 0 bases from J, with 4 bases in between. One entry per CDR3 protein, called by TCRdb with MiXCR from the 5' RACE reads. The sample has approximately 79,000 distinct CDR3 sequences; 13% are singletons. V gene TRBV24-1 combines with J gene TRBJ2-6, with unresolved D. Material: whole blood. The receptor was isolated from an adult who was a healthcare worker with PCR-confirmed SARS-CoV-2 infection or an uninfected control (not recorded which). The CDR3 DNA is TGTGCCACCAGTGCACCCTCTGGGGCCAACGTCCTGACTTTC. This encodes CATSAPSGANVLTF.